These 30 T cell receptor beta chains were sequenced from one sample in a study of T cell responses to AZD1222 COVID-19 vaccine. Data came from immunoSEQ multiplex PCR; TCRdb stores just in-frame clones and leaves some out. In the table there are about 42,000 clones, about 91% of which are singletons. Sequences were derived from peripheral blood, sampled 28 days after the second AZD1222 dose. These receptors came from an adult who received the AZD1222 COVID-19 vaccine.

The chain uses TRBV5-6 and TRBJ1-1; D is unresolved. CDR1 and CDR2 from the germline V gene are SGHDT and YYEEEE. V was trimmed by 3 bases and J by 8 bases, leaving 11 bases between them. CDR3 length equals 12 residues. The CDR3: CASSWPRGEAFF. The CDR3 bases are TGTGCCAGCAGCTGGCCGCGGGGAGAAGCTTTCTTT.

This clone was observed a handful of times. V usage is TRBV12-3 or TRBV12-4 and J usage is TRBJ2-7; 7 bases are shared with TRBD2. The CDR3 has 12 residues. V dropped 6 bases and J dropped 3; count of bases not matched to a gene: 2. CDR3 residues: CASRWDYYEQYF. The DNA for the CDR3 is TGTGCCAGCAGGTGGGACTACTACGAGCAGTACTTC.

The rearrangement uses TRBV25-1 and TRBJ2-7; TRBD1 matches at 8 bases. Unmatched junction bases numbered 8, after V lost 3 bases and J lost 4 bases. The CDR3 covers 15 residues. Germline CDR1 and CDR2: MGHDK and SYGVNS. The CDR3 sequence: CASSEGQGAKYEQYF. The CDR3 DNA reads as TGTGCCAGCAGTGAGGGGCAGGGGGCAAAGTACGAGCAGTACTTC.

The V gene is TRBV11-2, the J gene TRBJ2-5, with 15 bases lining up with TRBD2. V lost 5 bases and J lost 4; bases outside the gene matches: 2. The CDR3 runs 15 residues. Germline V gene sequence: CDR1 SGHAT, CDR2 FQNNGV. The CDR3 DNA follows: TGTGCCAGCAGCGGGACTAGCGGGGGGCCAGAGACCCAGTACTTC. Translating gives CASSGTSGGPETQYF. Filled out from reference TRBV11-2 and TRBJ2-5, the complete variable domain reads EAGVAQSPRYKIIEKRQSVAFWCNPISGHATLYWYQQILGQGPKLLIQFQNNGVVDDSQLPKDRFSAERLKGVDSTLKIQPAKLEDSAVYLCASSGTSGGPETQYFGPGTRLLVL.

This sequence joins TRBV5-6 and TRBJ1-4; D gene uncertain. The germline V gene has CDR1 SGHDT and CDR2 YYEEEE. CDR3 length equals 15 residues. Trimming pared 3 bases from V and 3 bases from J, leaving 12 bases between. The CDR3, as DNA: TGTGCCAGCAGCTCGAAGACACGATCTAATGAAAAACTGTTTTTT. As protein: CASSSKTRSNEKLFF.

The chain carries TRBV30 and TRBJ2-1, with 12 bases identical to TRBD2. Germline CDR1 GTSNPN, CDR2 SVGIG (reference sequence). This CDR3 region has 13 residues. V was clipped by 5 bases and J by 9 bases; unmatched bases: 5. CDR3 nucleotide sequence: TGTGCCTGGTCGACTAGCGGGAGCCGTGAGCAGTTCTTC. Its translation: CAWSTSGSREQFF.

This clone was seen only once. The DNA for the CDR3 is TGTGCCAGCAGCCTCCTTGGACAGGGGAGAGGGGAGCAGTACTTC. Translated: CASSLLGQGRGEQYF. The chain is built from TRBV6-5 and TRBJ2-7; 9 nucleotides match TRBD1. V gave up 6 bases and J gave up 7 bases; unmatched junction bases: 13. The CDR3 is 15 residues long. Germline CDR1 reads MNHEY; CDR2 reads SVGAGI.

The chain uses TRBV9 and TRBJ2-2; D may match TRBD1 or TRBD2 (5 bases each). V was cut by 2 bases and J by 3 bases, with 14 bases left in between. The germline CDR1 and CDR2 sequences are SGDLS and YYNGEE. The CDR3 is 16 amino acids. CDR3 in amino acids: CASSVLGVGDTGELFF. The CDR3 DNA follows: TGTGCCAGCAGCGTCTTGGGAGTAGGGGACACCGGGGAGCTGTTTTTT.

This sequence joins TRBV11-2 and TRBJ2-7; 7 nucleotides align to TRBD1. This CDR3 is built from 13 residues. Looked up from germline, CDR1 is SGHAT and CDR2 is FQNNGV. The V gene end was trimmed by 4 bases and the J gene end by 2 bases; junction bases not matched to a gene: 2. The CDR3 reads CASSYGQAYEQYF. The CDR3 nucleotides read TGTGCCAGCAGCTATGGACAGGCCTACGAGCAGTACTTC.

The chain is built from TRBV13 and TRBJ2-3; 9 nucleotides match TRBD2. The trim removed 1 base at V and 0 bases at J, leaving 5 bases unmatched. From germline, CDR1 is PRHDT and CDR2 FYEKMQ (reference sequence). This CDR3 region has 17 residues. In nucleotides, the CDR3 is TGTGCCAGCAGCTTAGCCCTAGCGGGATCTAGCACAGATACGCAGTATTTT. It specifies CASSLALAGSSTDTQYF. Drawing the rest from reference TRBV13 and TRBJ2-3, the complete variable domain is AAGVIQSPRHLIKEKRETATLKCYPIPRHDTVYWYQQGPGQDPQFLISFYEKMQSDKGSIPDRFSAQQFSDYHSELNMSSLELGDSALYFCASSLALAGSSTDTQYFGPGTRLTVL.

The chain has TRBV12-3 or TRBV12-4 and TRBJ2-5; D is unclear. Trimming pared 6 bases from V and 4 bases from J, leaving 9 bases between. The CDR3 has 12 residues. This chain's CDR3 is CASSPLGETQYF. As DNA, the CDR3 is TGTGCCAGCAGCCCTTTGGGAGAGACCCAGTACTTC.

In regard to this clone: The germline gene is not matched at one end of the junction; a read error may be the cause. The rearrangement links TRBV12-3 or TRBV12-4 to TRBJ1-3; D is possibly TRBD1 (6 bases). The CDR3 has 12 residues. CDR3 in amino acids: CASSLAGAKAFF. The CDR3 DNA sequence: TGTGCCAGCAGTTTAGCGGGGGCTAAGGCGTTTTTT.

The CDR3 loop reads CASSLAGGGQTQYF. In DNA form, the CDR3 reads TGTGCCAGCAGCTTAGCTGGCGGAGGTCAGACCCAGTACTTC. The rearrangement joins TRBV11-3 to TRBJ2-5, with a tentative D call TRBD2 (5 bases). CDR1 is SGHNT, CDR2 YENEEA, per germline. V was pared by 1 base and J by 6 bases, with 12 bases between. CDR3 length: 14 residues.

This chain links TRBV9 with TRBJ2-3; possibly TRBD2 for D (5 bases). The CDR3 is 15 residues long. Germline V gives CDR1 SGDLS, CDR2 YYNGEE. Between the trimmed V and J ends, which lost 1 base and 2 bases, there was a span of 11 bases. CDR3 sequence (DNA): TGTGCCAGCAGCGTAAGAGACGGGATCACAGATACGCAGTATTTT. It codes for CASSVRDGITDTQYF. The complete variable domain, with remaining parts taken from reference TRBV9 and TRBJ2-3, reads DSGVTQTPKHLITATGQRVTLRCSPRSGDLSVYWYQQSLDQGLQFLIQYYNGEERAKGNILERFSAQQFPDLHSELNLSSLELGDSALYFCASSVRDGITDTQYFGPGTRLTVL.

This chain connects TRBV3-1 (or the pseudogene TRBV3-2) to TRBJ1-5; D may be TRBD1 (5 bases). V dropped 0 bases and J dropped 2 bases, with 14 bases sitting between them. Germline V CDR1 and CDR2: LGHDT, YNNKEL (reference sequence). The CDR3 is made up of 17 amino acids. CDR3 coding DNA: TGTGCCAGCAGCCAAGACCGGGGGGAAAAGCGCAATCAGCCCCAGCATTTT. This sequence encodes CASSQDRGEKRNQPQHF.

CDR3 loop: CASSPPGGGNTIYF. DNA for the CDR3: TGTGCCAGCAGTCCACCCGGCGGAGGAAACACCATATATTTT. The chain uses TRBV6-5 and TRBJ1-3, with D uncertain. Deletions cut 5 bases from V and 4 bases from J, with 12 bases between. The CDR3 is 14 residues long. Germline V gene sequence: CDR1 MNHEY, CDR2 SVGAGI.

A few counts support this clone. The chain is built from TRBV19 and TRBJ2-2, with 8 bases matching TRBD1. The CDR3 loop spans 14 amino acids. Germline V gene data show CDR1 as LNHDA and CDR2 as SQIVND (reference sequence). V lost 7 bases to trimming and J lost 4 bases; unmatched junction nucleotides: 5. The CDR3 bases are TGTGCCAGTACTGGACAGGGATCCACCGGGGAGCTGTTTTTT. The encoded protein is CASTGQGSTGELFF.

The chain uses TRBV7-9 and TRBJ2-5; 11 bases are a match to TRBD1. With 5 bases clipped from V and 5 bases from J, the junction kept 7 bases outside the gene matches. This CDR3 is 15 amino acids long. CDR1 is SEHNR and CDR2 is FQNEAQ in the germline V gene (reference sequence). In DNA form, the CDR3 reads TGTGCCAGCAGCCCGGACAGGGGGCGCGGGGAGACCCAGTACTTC. Translated, it gives CASSPDRGRGETQYF.

This chain connects TRBV25-1 to TRBJ1-5, with D possibly TRBD1 on 5 matching bases. Trimming took off 1 base at V and 1 base at J, with 11 bases between the two ends. Germline lookup yields CDR1 MGHDK and CDR2 SYGVNS. This CDR3 is 16 amino acids long. The CDR3 DNA is TGTGCCAGCAGTGAATCGGGACGGACCAGCAATCAGCCCCAGCATTTT. Translating it yields CASSESGRTSNQPQHF.

This clone was observed a single time. The chain couples TRBV2 to TRBJ2-2, with a possible D match to TRBD2 (5 bases). The CDR3 extends over 15 amino acids. V was shortened by 6 bases and J by 6 bases, with 17 bases between the two germline ends. Germline values: CDR1 SNHLY, CDR2 FYNNEI. The DNA of the CDR3 is TGTGCCAGCAGCGAAATACTAGGCTGGGCCGGGGAGCTGTTTTTT. Translated: CASSEILGWAGELFF.

The rearrangement links TRBV27 to TRBJ1-2, with TRBD1 matching 10 bases. The CDR3 covers 16 residues. The germline CDR1 and CDR2 sequences are MNHEY and SMNVEV (reference sequence). J lost 2 bases, V lost 5 bases, and 8 bases had no gene match. DNA of the CDR3: TGTGCCAGCAGTACCACAGGACAGGGGGGAAACTATGGCTACACCTTC. The encoded protein is CASSTTGQGGNYGYTF.

V and J are TRBV4-1 and TRBJ2-1; the D gene is possibly TRBD1 (6 bases). The germline V gene encodes CDR1 MGHRA and CDR2 YSYEKL. The CDR3 runs 18 residues. V lost 1 base and J lost 0, with 16 bases in between. CDR3 in DNA: TGCGCCAGCAGCCAAGCGTCGTGGGACAAACCCTCCTACAATGAGCAGTTCTTC. Residues: CASSQASWDKPSYNEQFF.

The genes are TRBV9 and TRBJ1-2; maybe TRBD1 (6 bases). Looked up from germline, CDR1 is SGDLS and CDR2 is YYNGEE. V was clipped by 1 base and J by 8 bases, with 18 bases between them. The CDR3 is 15 amino acids. Here the CDR3 DNA reads TGTGCCAGCAGCGTAAACAAACAGGGAACGGTAGGCTACACCTTC. Its translation: CASSVNKQGTVGYTF.

The chain employs TRBV7-2 and TRBJ1-2; tentatively, D is TRBD1 (6 bases). V gave up 1 base and J gave up 8 bases, with 17 bases separating them. The CDR3 covers 15 residues. CDR1 is SGHTA and CDR2 is FQGNSA in the germline V gene. Here the CDR3 DNA reads TGTGCCAGCAGCTTAGGACAGGCCGCCGGTGAGGGCTACACCTTC. The encoded protein is CASSLGQAAGEGYTF.

The table lists this clone with a few counts. The chain links TRBV5-1 to TRBJ1-6, with 8 positions matching TRBD1. This CDR3 is 14 amino acids long. Germline CDR1 is SGHRS and CDR2 is YFSETQ. V lost 4 bases and J lost 6; bases outside the gene matches: 3. The CDR3 here is CASSDDRGNSPLHF. The CDR3 bases are TGCGCCAGCAGCGACGACAGGGGTAATTCACCCCTCCACTTT.

J is TRBJ1-6 and V is TRBV3-1 (or the pseudogene TRBV3-2); the D gene is possibly TRBD1 (6 bases). V was pared by 2 bases and J by 6 bases, with 14 bases between. Germline V gene lookup returns CDR1 LGHDT and CDR2 YNNKEL (reference sequence). The CDR3 runs to 16 residues. The CDR3 DNA reads as TGTGCCAGCAGCCAAAACGCGGGAGGGGGTAATTCACCCCTCCACTTT. Translated: CASSQNAGGGNSPLHF.

The genes are TRBV6-2 or TRBV6-3 and TRBJ2-1, with a possible D match to TRBD2 (6 bases). Germline values: CDR1 MNHEY, CDR2 SVGEGT. The CDR3 has 14 residues. V was shortened by 0 bases and J by 9 bases, with 12 bases between the two germline ends. The CDR3 sequence is CASSYSGGRGEQFF. The CDR3 DNA follows: TGTGCCAGCAGTTACTCCGGGGGAAGGGGTGAGCAGTTCTTC.

V usage is TRBV6-2 or TRBV6-3 and J usage is TRBJ1-2; the D is unclear. The germline V gene encodes CDR1 MNHEY and CDR2 SVGEGT. This CDR3 has 12 residues. The V gene lost 3 bases and the J gene lost 2 bases, with 4 bases spanning the gap. The CDR3 DNA reads as TGTGCCAGCAGTTATGAAAACTATGGCTACACCTTC. Its protein product is CASSYENYGYTF.

The rearrangement joins TRBV3-1 (or the pseudogene TRBV3-2) to TRBJ1-1; no reliable D call. V was shortened by 0 bases and J by 6 bases, with 14 bases between the two germline ends. Germline values: CDR1 LGHDT, CDR2 YNNKEL (reference sequence). This CDR3 contains 15 residues. The CDR3 is CASSQDSGFKAEAFF. CDR3 coding DNA: TGTGCCAGCAGCCAAGATTCGGGGTTCAAGGCTGAAGCTTTCTTT.

The V gene is TRBV29-1, the J gene TRBJ2-3, with a tentative D call TRBD1 (6 bases). Trimming took off 4 bases at V and 0 bases at J, with 11 bases between the two ends. The CDR3 has 14 amino acids. Looked up from germline, CDR1 is SQVTM and CDR2 is ANQGSEA. CDR3 amino acids: CSVGTATSTDTQYF. The CDR3 coding sequence is TGCAGCGTTGGGACAGCCACTAGCACAGATACGCAGTATTTT.